One and the same sample provided the 17 T cell receptor beta chains below, sequenced in a study of response to subunit inactivated influenza vaccine. TCRdb ran MiXCR on the RT-PCR reads and lists one entry per CDR3 protein. Here the sample spans about 530,000 distinct CDR3 sequences, over 9.5% being singletons. The source material was PBMCs from blood, sampled on the day of vaccination. The receptors originated from a man aged 50-60 years who received an inactivated influenza vaccine.

This clonotype was recorded a few times. The chain recombines TRBV30 with TRBJ2-7; 8 nucleotides match TRBD1. This CDR3 has 17 residues. Unmatched junction bases numbered 12, after V lost 2 bases and J lost 0 bases. Germline V gene data show CDR1 as GTSNPN and CDR2 as SVGIG (reference sequence). The CDR3 region has the DNA TGTGCCTGGAGTCGAATAGGTCGGACAGGGAGCTCCTACGAGCAGTACTTC. As protein: CAWSRIGRTGSSYEQYF.

The chain combines TRBV7-9 with TRBJ1-1; D gene uncertain. The V end was cut by 1 base, the J end by 1 base, with 7 bases between. CDR3 length equals 14 residues. Germline CDR1 reads SEHNR; CDR2 reads FQNEAQ (reference sequence). The CDR3 sequence: CASSLVSQNTEAFF. The CDR3, as DNA: TGTGCCAGCAGCTTAGTTTCCCAGAACACTGAAGCTTTCTTT. The entire variable domain, with the rest obtained from reference TRBV7-9 and TRBJ1-1, is as follows: DTGVSQNPRHKITKRGQNVTFRCDPISEHNRLYWYRQTLGQGPEFLTYFQNEAQLEKSRLLSDRFSAERPKGSFSTLEIQRTEQGDSAMYLCASSLVSQNTEAFFGQGTRLTVV.

This clonotype turned up a few times. The chain combines TRBV18 with TRBJ2-2, with no clear D. V dropped 3 bases and J dropped 7 bases, with 9 bases sitting between them. CDR1 is KGHSH, CDR2 LQKENI, per germline. The CDR3 extends over 13 amino acids. CDR3 region: CASSPRRSGELFF. CDR3 bases: TGTGCCAGCTCACCCAGAAGAAGCGGGGAGCTGTTTTTT. Combining the CDR3 with reference TRBV18 and TRBJ2-2 gives the whole variable domain NAGVMQNPRHLVRRRGQEARLRCSPMKGHSHVYWYRQLPEEGLKFMVYLQKENIIDESGMPKERFSAEFPKEGPSILRIQQVVRGDSAAYFCASSPRRSGELFFGEGSRLTVL.

The chain carries TRBV7-2 and TRBJ2-2; unclear D gene. V was pared by 5 bases and J by 0 bases, with 13 bases between. Germline CDR1 reads SGHTA; CDR2 reads FQGNSA. The CDR3 is made up of 16 amino acids. CDR3 protein: CASSPKGPSNTGELFF. Written as DNA, the CDR3 is TGTGCCAGCAGCCCTAAGGGCCCCTCGAACACCGGGGAGCTGTTTTTT. The variable domain in full, with the rest retrieved from reference TRBV7-2 and TRBJ2-2, is GAGVSQSPSNKVTEKGKDVELRCDPISGHTALYWYRQSLGQGLEFLIYFQGNSAPDKSGLPSDRFSAERTGGSVSTLTIQRTQQEDSAVYLCASSPKGPSNTGELFFGEGSRLTVL.

This chain links TRBV5-1 with TRBJ2-1, with 9 bases aligning to TRBD2. Germline lookup yields CDR1 SGHRS and CDR2 YFSETQ. The CDR3 extends over 17 amino acids. Germline trimming cut 0 bases from V and 5 bases from J; bases unmatched to any gene: 9. CDR3 DNA sequence: TGCGCCAGCAGCTTGGCCAGGAGACTAGCGGATAACAATGAGCAGTTCTTC. It yields the protein CASSLARRLADNNEQFF.

The J gene is TRBJ1-4, the V gene TRBV6-1; no clear D. The CDR3 runs 13 residues. From germline, CDR1 is MNHNS and CDR2 SASEGT. Between the trimmed V and J ends, which lost 4 bases and 6 bases, there was a span of 9 bases. The CDR3 is CASSGRLDEKLFF. The CDR3 DNA reads as TGTGCCAGCAGTGGTCGTCTTGATGAAAAACTGTTTTTT.

This chain joins TRBV12-3 or TRBV12-4 and TRBJ2-7; no clear D. CDR3 length: 13 amino acids. The germline V and J ends were trimmed by 6 bases and 3 bases, with 12 bases remaining between them. The CDR3 spells CASSPRLNYEQYF. The CDR3 coding sequence is TGTGCCAGCAGCCCAAGGTTAAACTACGAGCAGTACTTC.

This clonotype was counted only a few times. V is TRBV7-2 and J is TRBJ2-7, with TRBD2 matching 7 bases. The J segment lost 5 bases and the V segment lost 1 base, leaving 8 bases of the junction unmatched. CDR1 SGHTA and CDR2 FQGNSA come from the germline V gene. The CDR3 length is 15 residues. Here the CDR3 reads CASSLDPTSTNEQYF. The CDR3 DNA is TGTGCCAGCAGCTTAGATCCGACTAGCACAAACGAGCAGTACTTC.

Concerning this clonotype: A much bigger clone sits one base away, suggesting this may be a read error. The chain couples TRBV7-3 to TRBJ2-2; a weak D match, TRBD2 (6 bases). Germline V gene data show CDR1 as SGHTA and CDR2 as FQGTGA. The CDR3 extends over 12 amino acids. The CDR3 sequence: CACSPSGGELFF. Here the CDR3 DNA reads TGTGCCTGCAGCCCAAGCGGGGGGGAGCTGTTTTTT. Full variable domain (remainder filled in from reference TRBV7-3 and TRBJ2-2): GAGVSQTPSNKVTEKGKYVELRCDPISGHTALYWYRQSLGQGPEFLIYFQGTGAADDSGLPNDRFFAVRPEGSVSTLKIQRTERGDSAVYLCACSPSGGELFFGEGSRLTVL.

This chain connects TRBV29-1 to TRBJ2-5; unclear D gene. In germline, CDR1 is SQVTM, CDR2 ANQGSEA. The CDR3 sequence is 12 residues long. The V end lost 8 bases, the J end lost 6 bases, and 16 bases lay between the germline ends. In DNA form, the CDR3 reads TGCAGCTTCGAAGGATTGCGGAAGACCCAGTACTTC. Protein sequence: CSFEGLRKTQYF.

The sample holds many counts of this clonotype. The genes are TRBV7-9 and TRBJ2-1; a possible D gene is TRBD2 (6 bases). Trimming removed 5 bases at V and 10 bases at J, with 18 bases between. This CDR3 has 14 amino acids. Germline CDR1 is SEHNR and CDR2 is FQNEAQ (reference sequence). The DNA of the CDR3 is TGTGCCAGCAGCCACGGGCGGGACTTCGGAGAGCAGTTCTTC. This sequence encodes CASSHGRDFGEQFF.

This clonotype was observed many times. The CDR3 protein is CSVEEGEVGSVMGTQYF. The CDR3 coding sequence is TGCAGCGTTGAAGAAGGGGAAGTCGGGTCCGTTATGGGGACCCAGTACTTC. This sequence joins TRBV29-1 and TRBJ2-5; D perhaps matches TRBD1 (5 bases). Trimming shortened V by 0 bases and J by 7 bases, and 24 bases separated the two germline ends. CDR1 is SQVTM, CDR2 ANQGSEA, per germline. The CDR3 is made up of 17 amino acids.

V is TRBV25-1 and J is TRBJ2-5; 8 positions agree with TRBD1. Germline V gives CDR1 MGHDK, CDR2 SYGVNS. There are 15 residues in the CDR3. Unmatched junction bases numbered 10, after V lost 5 bases and J lost 5 bases. The CDR3 loop reads CASSTDRGRGETQYF. The CDR3 DNA reads TGTGCCAGCAGTACCGACAGGGGCAGAGGGGAGACCCAGTACTTC. Full variable domain (rest looked up from reference TRBV25-1 and TRBJ2-5): EADIYQTPRYLVIGTGKKITLECSQTMGHDKMYWYQQDPGMELHLIHYSYGVNSTEKGDLSSESTVSRIRTEHFPLTLESARPSHTSQYLCASSTDRGRGETQYFGPGTRLLVL.

In this sample, this clonotype turned up a few times. V and J are TRBV20-1 and TRBJ2-7; TRBD1 is a possible D gene (6 bases). The CDR3 consists of 12 residues. V was pared by 5 bases and J by 5 bases, with 13 bases between. Per the germline V gene, CDR1 is DFQATT and CDR2 is SNEGSKA (reference sequence). The CDR3 nucleotides are TGCAGTGCTCCTGCCGGGACAAACGAGCAGTACTTC. It specifies CSAPAGTNEQYF.

The CDR3 region has the DNA TGCGCCAGCAGTGAGTCGAAGCTAGGAGGCGATACGCAGTATTTT. Translating gives CASSESKLGGDTQYF. V usage is TRBV10-1 and J usage is TRBJ2-3; possible D gene TRBD2, 5 bases. Germline assignment: CDR1 WNHNN and CDR2 SYGVQD (reference sequence). The CDR3 has 15 residues. Trimming removed 0 bases at V and 6 bases at J, with 13 bases between.

The V and J genes are TRBV10-3 and TRBJ2-6; D may be TRBD1 (6 bases). Trimming cost V 10 bases and J 0 bases, with 19 bases left between them. Germline lookup yields CDR1 ENHRY and CDR2 SYGVKD. CDR3 length: 17 residues. CDR3 sequence: CATKYGQPSSGANVLTF. In nucleotides, the CDR3 is TGTGCCACCAAATACGGACAGCCCAGCTCTGGGGCCAACGTCCTGACTTTC.

This clonotype was counted between two and nine times. V usage is TRBV4-3 and J usage is TRBJ1-1, with TRBD1 as a possible D gene (6 bases). Trimming left V 2 bases short and J 4 bases short, with 11 bases between. The germline V gene has CDR1 LGHNA and CDR2 YSLEER. This CDR3 region has 14 residues. CDR3 DNA: TGCGCCAGCAGCCAAACAGGGATTGGCACTGAAGCTTTCTTT. Its protein product is CASSQTGIGTEAFF.